This T cell receptor beta chain was sequenced for a study of shared clonotypes between healthy human individuals. About the study: Per-donor plates numbered three CD4 naive, three CD4 memory, two CD8 naive and one CD8 memory. Study-level results: It was only blood that was sampled, and tissue repertoires likely differ. In a handful of donors, about 5% of naive CD4 clonotypes appeared in common.

Original processing methods: Junction-only sequences produced by ImmunoSEQ had no quality scores, so filtering differed. Produced via immunoSEQ multiplex PCR; TCRdb's table is partial and in-frame only. V, J and clone size are taken as reported in that table, and D and trimming were inferred from the DNA itself. The table lists 2.3 million or so clones, approximately 93% of them singletons, with 0.39% in the top ten. Remarks on this clone: Its antigen is unknown.

The CDR3 runs 14 residues. Per germline, CDR1 WNHNN and CDR2 SYGVQD (reference sequence). Trimming left V 4 bases short and J 6 bases short, with 13 bases between. The TCR sequence derives from a man aged 18 to 29 in good health. Some clones in this sample may be carry-over from other donors' samples. This sequence joins TRBV10-1 and TRBJ2-1; D possibly matches TRBD1 or TRBD2 (6 bases each). Sequencing was performed on naive CD4+ T cells from PBMCs. This sample's subset: CD45RA+ positively selected. CDR3 nucleotides: TGCGCCAGCAGTGGAGGGGGGATGATCAATGAGCAGTTCTTC. It yields the protein CASSGGGMINEQFF.